The rows below give T cell receptor beta chains drawn from one sample of a study of OX40 agonist ivuxolimab in advanced cancers. TCRdb keeps only in-frame clones here, not all; method: immunoSEQ multiplex PCR. Seen here are 53,000 or so clones, around 77% observed once, and the top ten hold 2% to 2.5%. The specimen was CD4+ or CD8+ T cells sorted from blood, collected in a trial of the OX40 agonist ivuxolimab. These receptors came from an adult with an advanced solid tumor such as melanoma, head and neck, liver or kidney cancer. Both conserved end residues are part of each CDR3. The order of the fields is J gene, clone size, V gene, D gene, CDR3 DNA, CDR3 protein. D genes are given only for firm matches. A row's size may be missing; if present it is once, few, many or a size class.

TRBJ2-1 few TRBV7-3 . TGTGCCAGCAGCTCAACGGAGGGGTCCTACAATGAGCAGTTCTTC CASSSTEGSYNEQFF
TRBJ1-1 few TRBV19 . TGTGCCAGTAGTATCATCCCTAACACTGAAGCTTTCTTT CASSIIPNTEAFF
TRBJ2-2 few TRBV11-2 TRBD1 TGTGCCAGCAGCTTAAACAGGGGGTCAAACACCGGGGAGCTGTTTTTT CASSLNRGSNTGELFF
TRBJ1-2 . TRBV28 . TGTGCCAGCGTGAATCAGCTCTATGGCTACACCTTC CASVNQLYGYTF
TRBJ2-7 . TRBV6-1 . TGTGCCAGCAGTGAAGTCAATATCGGCGAGCAGTACTTC CASSEVNIGEQYF
TRBJ2-7 . TRBV28 . TGTGCCAGCAGTTTTAACGCGCGCGAGCAGTACTTC CASSFNAREQYF
TRBJ1-2 . TRBV2 TRBD1 TGTGCCAGCAGTGACGTGGGACAGGGAGGACTAAACTATGGCTACACCTTC CASSDVGQGGLNYGYTF
TRBJ1-3 . TRBV15 TRBD1 TGTGCCACCAGCGTGCTACAGGGGGCGTTTGGAAACACCATATATTTT CATSVLQGAFGNTIYF
TRBJ2-7 . TRBV28 . TGTGCCAGCAGTCGGACCATAGACTACGAGCAGTACTTC CASSRTIDYEQYF
TRBJ2-1 once TRBV29-1 TRBD1 TGCAGCTTCTTGAAAGGACAGGGGTCAGTAAGGGCCAATGAGCAGTTCTTC CSFLKGQGSVRANEQFF
TRBJ2-7 . TRBV5-1 TRBD1 TGCGCCAGCAGCTTGGGGACAGGGGCCTACGAGCAGTACTTC CASSLGTGAYEQYF
TRBJ1-2 . TRBV14 . TGTGCCAGCAGCCTACTTACGAATTGGGGCTACACCTTC CASSLLTNWGYTF
TRBJ2-2 . TRBV7-9 . TGTGCCAGCAGCCCTGGGAGCACTGCCGGGGAGCTGTTTTTT CASSPGSTAGELFF
TRBJ2-5 . TRBV7-6 . TGTGCCAGCAGCCGAGAGAAGACCCAGTACTTC CASSREKTQYF
TRBJ2-1 few TRBV5-1 . TGCGCCAGCAGCTTGTTATCAGGCAAGGGCAATGAGCAGTTCTTC CASSLLSGKGNEQFF
TRBJ2-7 . TRBV10-2 TRBD2 TGCGCCAGCAGAGGGACTAGCGGAGGAAGCTCCTACGAGCAGTACTTC CASRGTSGGSSYEQYF
TRBJ1-2 . TRBV5-1 TRBD1 TGCGCCAGCAGCATCGGGACAGGCATCTATGGCTACACCTTC CASSIGTGIYGYTF
TRBJ2-7 . TRBV7-8 TRBD2 TGTGCCAGCAGCCCCTATCGGATAGCGGGAGATTACGAGCAGTACTTC CASSPYRIAGDYEQYF
TRBJ2-3 . TRBV4-2 . TGTGCCAGCAGCCAAGCAGCCACAGATACGCAGTATTTT CASSQAATDTQYF
TRBJ2-5 . TRBV20-1 . TGCAGTGCGCGTCAAGAGACCCAGTACTTC CSARQETQYF
TRBJ1-2 few TRBV6-5 TRBD1 TGTGCCAGCAGTTACAGCGGCAGGGGGCAGAGGGGCTACACCTTC CASSYSGRGQRGYTF
TRBJ2-1 . TRBV7-6 TRBD2 TGTGCCAGCAGCTTAGGCGGACTAGCGGGAGGGAAACAGTTCTTC CASSLGGLAGGKQFF
TRBJ2-1 . TRBV7-3 TRBD2 TGTGCCAGCAGCTTAAGTGGCGGGAGTGCCAATGAGCAGTTCTTC CASSLSGGSANEQFF
TRBJ1-5 few TRBV6-5 . TGTGCCAGCAGTCCTGACGCAGGCAATCAGCCCCAGCATTTT CASSPDAGNQPQHF
TRBJ1-1 . TRBV7-8 . TGTGCCAGCAGCTTAGATCCGGGGATGAACACTGAAGCTTTCTTT CASSLDPGMNTEAFF
TRBJ2-7 . TRBV5-4 . TGTGCCAGCAGCTTAGACGGGAGCGAGCAGTACTTC CASSLDGSEQYF
TRBJ1-2 . TRBV28 . TGTGCCAGCAGTTTTCGTACCCCCAGGACGAATATATATGGCTACACCTTC CASSFRTPRTNIYGYTF
TRBJ2-5 . TRBV6-1 . TGTGCCAGCATCCCTCTCACGGGCCAAGAGACCCAGTACTTC CASIPLTGQETQYF
TRBJ1-2 once TRBV28 . TGTGCCAGCAGTTCCTCAGGGACCTTTCGTGGCTACACCTTC CASSSSGTFRGYTF
TRBJ2-3 once TRBV5-1 . TGCGCCAGCAGCGGGGGTCGGTTACCCACAGATACGCAGTATTTT CASSGGRLPTDTQYF
TRBJ2-2 . TRBV11-3 TRBD2 TGTGCCAGCAGCCCTGGACTAGCGGGGGACACCGGGGAGCTGTTTTTT CASSPGLAGDTGELFF